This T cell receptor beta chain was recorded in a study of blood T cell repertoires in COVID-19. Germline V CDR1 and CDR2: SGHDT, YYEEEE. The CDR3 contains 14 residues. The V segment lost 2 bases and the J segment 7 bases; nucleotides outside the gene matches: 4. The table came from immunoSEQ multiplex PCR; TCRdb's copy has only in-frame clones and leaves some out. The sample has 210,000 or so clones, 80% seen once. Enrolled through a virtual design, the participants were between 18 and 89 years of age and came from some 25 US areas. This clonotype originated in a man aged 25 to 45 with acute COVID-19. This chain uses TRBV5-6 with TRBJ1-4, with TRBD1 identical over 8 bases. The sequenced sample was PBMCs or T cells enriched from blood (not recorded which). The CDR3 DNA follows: TGTGCCAGCAGCTTCTCAGGGGGCGGTGAAAAACTGTTTTTT. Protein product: CASSFSGGGEKLFF.